The 17 T cell receptor beta chains below were found in one sample sequenced in a study of blood T cell repertoires in COVID-19. Repertoires were generated with immunoSEQ multiplex PCR, while TCRdb's copy carries only in-frame clones and drops some. The profile shows about 64,000 clones, approximately 90% of them singletons. Sequencing used PBMCs or T cells enriched from blood (not recorded which). These TCRs come from a woman between 35 and 50 years old who had recovered from COVID-19.

The rearrangement joins TRBV6-5 to TRBJ1-1; the D is unclear. The V gene lost 5 bases and the J gene lost 0 bases, with 13 bases spanning the gap. The CDR3 runs to 15 residues. CDR1 and CDR2 from the germline V gene are MNHEY and SVGAGI. DNA of the CDR3: TGTGCCAGCAGTCCAACGGCAGGTATGAACACTGAAGCTTTCTTT. Translated: CASSPTAGMNTEAFF.

The CDR3: CASSQAGLAVNTQYF. As DNA, the CDR3 is TGTGCCAGCAGCCAAGCGGGACTAGCGGTGAATACGCAGTATTTT. V and J are TRBV3-1 (or the pseudogene TRBV3-2) and TRBJ2-3; 11 bases align to TRBD2. CDR1 LGHDT and CDR2 YNNKEL come from the germline V gene (reference sequence). The J segment lost 7 bases and the V segment lost 1 base, leaving 4 bases of the junction unmatched. This CDR3 comprises 15 residues.

The chain couples TRBV29-1 to TRBJ2-1, with D maybe TRBD1 (5 bases). Looked up from germline, CDR1 is SQVTM and CDR2 is ANQGSEA. This CDR3 region has 15 residues. V shed 5 bases and J shed 3 bases, with 17 bases lying between them. CDR3: CSVRETDNFYNEQFF. The CDR3 DNA sequence: TGCAGCGTTCGTGAGACAGACAATTTCTACAATGAGCAGTTCTTC.

This chain links TRBV7-6 with TRBJ1-6; 10 bases fit TRBD1. Per the germline V gene, CDR1 is SGHVS and CDR2 is FNYEAQ. The CDR3 has 17 amino acids. The trim removed 1 base at V and 10 bases at J, leaving 10 bases unmatched. CDR3 nucleotide sequence: TGTGCCAGCAGCTTAGTTGTATGGGACAGGGGTCGGTCACCCCTCCACTTT. This translates into CASSLVVWDRGRSPLHF.

V and J are TRBV27 and TRBJ1-2; D gene ambiguous. Between the trimmed V and J ends, which lost 2 bases and 4 bases, there was a span of 8 bases. Per the germline V gene, CDR1 is MNHEY and CDR2 is SMNVEV (reference sequence). The CDR3 consists of 13 residues. The CDR3 DNA follows: TGTGCCAGCAGTTTACAAGGGAGCTATGGCTACACCTTC. Its translation: CASSLQGSYGYTF.

The genes are TRBV29-1 and TRBJ1-4; 7 bases align to TRBD1. Losses at the gene ends were 6 bases for V and 7 bases for J; bases not matched to a gene: 8. This CDR3 comprises 13 residues. Germline assignment: CDR1 SQVTM and CDR2 ANQGSEA. Here the CDR3 DNA reads TGCAGCGTCAATAGGGGGCGGAGTGAAAAACTGTTTTTT. Its translation is CSVNRGRSEKLFF.

The CDR3 bases are TGTGCCAGCAGTGACCCCCACGGGACAAATTATATTGAAGCTTTCTTT. Encoded protein: CASSDPHGTNYIEAFF. The chain couples TRBV6-1 to TRBJ1-1; tentatively, D is TRBD1 (6 bases). Germline lookup yields CDR1 MNHNS and CDR2 SASEGT. The CDR3 consists of 16 residues. The germline V and J ends were trimmed by 3 bases and 7 bases, with 21 bases remaining between them.

This chain uses TRBV5-1 with TRBJ1-2; D remains unclear. The CDR3 has 15 residues. The germline V gene encodes CDR1 SGHRS and CDR2 YFSETQ. Trimming pared 1 base from V and 2 bases from J, leaving 12 bases between. The CDR3 nucleotides read TGCGCCAGCAGCTTGTTTTCAGTTACCAACTATGGCTACACCTTC. This codes for CASSLFSVTNYGYTF.

This clone was counted once. The gene calls are TRBV4-1 and TRBJ2-3, with 9 bases matching TRBD1. V was pared by 1 base and J by 3 bases, with 5 bases of the junction left unmatched. The CDR3 has 16 residues. Germline V gene data show CDR1 as MGHRA and CDR2 as YSYEKL. Here the CDR3 DNA reads TGCGCCAGCAGCCAAGCCGAACAGGGGGCTACAGATACGCAGTATTTT. Translation: CASSQAEQGATDTQYF.

The chain uses TRBV13 and TRBJ1-6, with a possible D match to TRBD1 (5 bases). The CDR3 runs 15 residues. CDR1 is PRHDT and CDR2 is FYEKMQ in the germline V gene (reference sequence). V was pared by 1 base and J by 9 bases, with 13 bases between. The CDR3 here is CASSLARAQTSPLHF. The DNA for the CDR3 is TGTGCCAGCAGCTTAGCCAGGGCGCAAACTTCACCCCTCCACTTT.

The chain links TRBV27 to TRBJ2-3; 11 bases align to TRBD2. In germline, CDR1 is MNHEY, CDR2 SMNVEV (reference sequence). The J segment lost 14 bases and the V segment lost 3 bases, leaving 7 bases of the junction unmatched. There are 13 residues in the CDR3. The CDR3 sequence is CASSLVAGGRTYF. The CDR3 nucleotides are TGTGCCAGCAGTTTGGTAGCGGGGGGGCGAACGTATTTT.

This chain connects TRBV27 to TRBJ2-3; weak D call: TRBD1 (6 bases). Germline lookup yields CDR1 MNHEY and CDR2 SMNVEV (reference sequence). The CDR3 spans 17 residues. Trimming removed 5 bases at V and 3 bases at J, with 21 bases between. The CDR3 is CASSTVGTGFSTDTQYF. The DNA of the CDR3 is TGTGCCAGCAGTACCGTCGGAACAGGGTTTAGTACAGATACGCAGTATTTT.

This chain connects TRBV11-2 to TRBJ1-3, with a weak D call TRBD1 (6 bases). Deletions cut 4 bases from V and 0 bases from J, with 13 bases between. The CDR3 loop spans 16 amino acids. Germline lookup yields CDR1 SGHAT and CDR2 FQNNGV. DNA for the CDR3: TGTGCCAGCAGCTCCCACGTGACAGGCTCTGGAAACACCATATATTTT. Amino acids: CASSSHVTGSGNTIYF.

This rearrangement joins TRBV2 to TRBJ2-3, with TRBD2 identical over 8 bases. This CDR3 has 16 amino acids. Trimming took 5 bases from V and 1 from J; bases not matched to a gene: 8. Germline assignment: CDR1 SNHLY and CDR2 FYNNEI. In DNA, the CDR3 is TGTGCCAGCAGTTATTTAGCGGGAACAGGCACAGATACGCAGTATTTT. This gives the protein CASSYLAGTGTDTQYF.

The J gene is TRBJ2-7, the V gene TRBV4-2; TRBD1 agrees at 7 bases. Germline V gene sequence: CDR1 LGHNA, CDR2 YNFKEQ. The junction had 9 bases not matched to a gene; V was cut back by 4 bases and J by 6 bases. The CDR3 covers 14 residues. The CDR3 is CASSPGTEVGEQYF. The DNA of the CDR3 is TGTGCCAGCAGCCCCGGGACAGAGGTTGGCGAGCAGTACTTC.

A single count supports this clone. This chain uses TRBV11-3 with TRBJ1-1; 10 nucleotides match TRBD1. Germline values: CDR1 SGHNT, CDR2 YENEEA. This CDR3 has 14 amino acids. J lost 1 base, V lost 6 bases, and 2 bases had no gene match. CDR3 protein: CASRGQGRNTEAFF. The CDR3 DNA reads TGTGCCAGCAGGGGACAGGGGAGGAACACTGAAGCTTTCTTT.

The chain couples TRBV5-1 to TRBJ1-1; no reliable D call. V gave up 6 bases and J gave up 5 bases, with 20 bases separating them. This CDR3 comprises 15 residues. The germline CDR1 and CDR2 sequences are SGHRS and YFSETQ. The CDR3 region is CASNQLAGAGTEAFF. DNA for the CDR3: TGCGCCAGCAACCAACTCGCCGGCGCAGGAACTGAAGCTTTCTTT.